The rows below give T cell receptor beta chains drawn from one sample of a study of cytomegalovirus exposure and HLA in healthy donors. Libraries were prepared by immunoSEQ multiplex PCR; TCRdb keeps only in-frame clonotypes and omits some of them. This sample has 150,000 to 200,000 clones; approximately 86% occur once, and the top ten carry more than 2%. The sequenced sample was PBMCs. These receptors were taken from a woman under 30 in good health and CMV-seronegative. The CDR3 runs from the conserved cysteine through the conserved F or W. D genes are given only for firm matches. Rows may omit the clone size; those that give it use once, few, many or a size class.

j_call | clone_size | d_call | v_call | cdr3_nt | cdr3_aa
TRBJ2-5 | . | TRBD1 | TRBV7-2 | TGTGCCAGCCGCGGGACAGGGGCGAGGGAGACCCAGTACTTC | CASRGTGARETQYF
TRBJ2-5 | . | TRBD1 | TRBV6-5 | TGTGCCAGCAGCGAATTCGGACAGGACGAAGAGACCCAGTACTTC | CASSEFGQDEETQYF
TRBJ1-4 | . | . | TRBV19 | TGTGCCAGTAGTATAGGGCACAGCGGGGGGGAAAAACTGTTTTTT | CASSIGHSGGEKLFF
TRBJ1-5 | . | TRBD1 | TRBV6-1 | TGTGCCAGCAGTGTCGGACAGGGGAATCAGCCCCAGCATTTT | CASSVGQGNQPQHF
TRBJ1-4 | . | TRBD1 | TRBV9 | TGTGCCAGCAGCGTAGCAGGGGGCAATGAAAAACTGTTTTTT | CASSVAGGNEKLFF
TRBJ2-7 | . | . | TRBV18 | TGTGCCAGCTCTCCCGAGTCCTACGAGCAGTACTTC | CASSPESYEQYF
TRBJ1-3 | . | TRBD1 | TRBV6-5 | TGTGCCAGCCAAGGGGGCCTCTCTGGAAACACCATATATTTT | CASQGGLSGNTIYF
TRBJ1-1 | . | . | TRBV14 | TGTGCCAGCAGCCAAAAATCATTTGAAGCTTTCTTT | CASSQKSFEAFF
TRBJ2-7 | . | TRBD1 | TRBV7-9 | TGTGCCAGCAGCTCAGGACAGGGGGCCTCCTACGAGCAGTACTTC | CASSSGQGASYEQYF
TRBJ2-7 | . | TRBD2 | TRBV4-1 | TGCGCCAGCAGCCAGCAGGTGACTAGCGGGACCTCCTACGAGCAGTACTTC | CASSQQVTSGTSYEQYF
TRBJ2-5 | . | . | TRBV7-2 | TGTGCCAGCAGCGAATGGACACCGCCCCAGGAGACCCAGTACTTC | CASSEWTPPQETQYF
TRBJ1-3 | . | . | TRBV7-8 | TGTGCCAGCAGCCCATTGAGCTCTGGAAACACCATATATTTT | CASSPLSSGNTIYF
TRBJ2-1 | . | . | TRBV13 | TGTGCCAGCAGCTGGTCGGAGGATGAGCAGTTCTTC | CASSWSEDEQFF
TRBJ1-5 | . | TRBD1 | TRBV19 | TGTGCCAGTAGTATTGATTTTGGTAGGGGGCACCAGCCCCAGCATTTT | CASSIDFGRGHQPQHF
TRBJ2-7 | . | TRBD1 | TRBV14 | TGTGCCAGCAGCCATCCCGGGACAGGGATCTACGAGCAGTACTTC | CASSHPGTGIYEQYF
TRBJ1-2 | . | TRBD1 | TRBV27 | TGTGCCAGCAGTTCCCGGGACAGGGGACGTGGCTACACCTTC | CASSSRDRGRGYTF
TRBJ2-3 | . | TRBD2 | TRBV18 | TGTGCCAGCTCACGAAGCGGGGCGGGAGATACGCAGTATTTT | CASSRSGAGDTQYF
TRBJ1-5 | . | . | TRBV7-9 | TGTGCCAGCAGCTTATCGACAGGCAATCAGCCCCAGCATTTT | CASSLSTGNQPQHF
TRBJ1-2 | . | TRBD1 | TRBV6-1 | TGTGCCAGCAGTAGAGACAGGGGGGCCTATGGCTACACCTTC | CASSRDRGAYGYTF
TRBJ1-5 | . | . | TRBV7-9 | TGTGCCAGCAGCTCGGACAGTATCTATCAGCCCCAGCATTTT | CASSSDSIYQPQHF
TRBJ2-1 | . | TRBD2 | TRBV4-3 | TGCGCCAGCAGCCAAGATCGCGGGACTAGCAATGAGCAGTTCTTC | CASSQDRGTSNEQFF
TRBJ2-1 | once | TRBD2 | TRBV5-1 | TGCGCCAGCAGCTTGGGGGCGGGAGTTAATTATGAGCAGTTCTTC | CASSLGAGVNYEQFF
TRBJ1-1 | . | . | TRBV28 | TGTGCCAGCCCCGGGGGATTCTTT | CASPGGFF
TRBJ2-7 | . | TRBD2 | TRBV2 | TGTGCCAGCAGTAACAGCGGGAGCGAGCAGTACTTC | CASSNSGSEQYF
TRBJ1-1 | . | . | TRBV6-1 | TGTGCCAGCAGTCCGGGTTTCACTGAAGCTTTCTTT | CASSPGFTEAFF
TRBJ1-6 | once | TRBD1 | TRBV19 | TGTGCCAGTAGTATAGAGTGGTACAGGGGTAATTCACCCCTCCACTTT | CASSIEWYRGNSPLHF
TRBJ1-1 | . | . | TRBV12-5 | TGTGCTAGTTCCTTGGGGCAGGGCACTGAAGCTTTCTTT | CASSLGQGTEAFF
TRBJ1-1 | . | . | TRBV29-1 | TGCAGCGTTGAAGGGGAGGCTTTCTTT | CSVEGEAFF
TRBJ2-3 | . | . | TRBV30 | TGTGCCTGGAACAGACCCATCAGCTATACGCAGTATTTT | CAWNRPISYTQYF
TRBJ1-1 | . | . | TRBV6-5 | TGTGCCAGCAGTTTAGGCCTCGGGGCTGAAGCTTTCTTT | CASSLGLGAEAFF
TRBJ1-3 | . | TRBD1 | TRBV6-1 | TGTGCCAGCAAGAAGGGGGCTAACGGAAACACCATATATTTT | CASKKGANGNTIYF
TRBJ2-3 | . | . | TRBV29-1 | TGCAGCGATTACACAGATACGCAGTATTTT | CSDYTDTQYF
TRBJ2-2 | . | . | TRBV5-5 | TGTGCCAGCAGCGTGGTAGGGGGAGCCGGGGAGCTGTTTTTT | CASSVVGGAGELFF
TRBJ2-1 | . | TRBD2 | TRBV10-3 | TGTGCCATCTCCGGGGCGGGAGCCATTAGTGATGAGCAGTTCTTC | CAISGAGAISDEQFF
TRBJ2-1 | . | . | TRBV7-3 | TGTGCCAGCAGCTTGGACTCGGGACATAACAATGAGCAGTTCTTC | CASSLDSGHNNEQFF
TRBJ2-7 | once | TRBD2 | TRBV6-5 | TGTGCCAGCAGAGCCTGGGGGGGAAAGACCTACGAGCAGTACTTC | CASRAWGGKTYEQYF
TRBJ2-7 | once | . | TRBV27 | TGTGCCAGCAGTGATTTTGCGTACGAGCAGTACTTC | CASSDFAYEQYF
TRBJ2-1 | . | TRBD2 | TRBV10-1 | TGCGCCAGCAGCCGCCGAGCGAGCGGGGCTAACAATGAGCAGTTCTTC | CASSRRASGANNEQFF
TRBJ1-2 | once | . | TRBV29-1 | TGCAGCGTTGTAACCCTACAGGGCTACACCTTC | CSVVTLQGYTF
TRBJ2-1 | . | TRBD2 | TRBV27 | TGTGCCAGCAGTTTATTGGGGGGGTACAATGAGCAGTTCTTC | CASSLLGGYNEQFF
TRBJ2-5 | . | TRBD2 | TRBV6-5 | TGTGCCAGCAGTGGACTAGCCCAGCGAGAGACCCAGTACTTC | CASSGLAQRETQYF
TRBJ2-3 | . | TRBD2 | TRBV5-6 | TGTGCCAGCAGCTTGAGCCCCTCGGAGGGAGGGAGCACAGATACGCAGTATTTT | CASSLSPSEGGSTDTQYF
TRBJ2-7 | . | . | TRBV5-1 | TGCGCCAGCAGCTTGGCCTCACAGGGCTACGAGCAGTACTTC | CASSLASQGYEQYF
TRBJ1-2 | . | . | TRBV19 | TGTGCCAGTAGTATAGTAGACGCGGGGGCGGAAGGCTATGGCTACACCTTC | CASSIVDAGAEGYGYTF
TRBJ2-7 | . | . | TRBV2 | TGTGCCAGCCGAGGCCCAGCCTACGAGCAGTACTTC | CASRGPAYEQYF
TRBJ1-2 | . | . | TRBV29-1 | TGCAGCGTGGACGGCCCGTCCCAGGGTCTCTATGGCTACACCTTC | CSVDGPSQGLYGYTF
TRBJ2-7 | . | TRBD2 | TRBV5-1 | TGCGCCAGCAGCTTGGAGGGTCGGGGGGACGAGCAGTACTTC | CASSLEGRGDEQYF
TRBJ2-1 | once | TRBD2 | TRBV7-6 | TGTGCCAGCAGCTTATCGGGGAGGGGACAGTTCTTC | CASSLSGRGQFF
TRBJ1-4 | once | . | TRBV7-9 | TGTGCCAGCAGCTTAGGGGGGGGGCCCCGGAATGAAAAACTGTTTTTT | CASSLGGGPRNEKLFF